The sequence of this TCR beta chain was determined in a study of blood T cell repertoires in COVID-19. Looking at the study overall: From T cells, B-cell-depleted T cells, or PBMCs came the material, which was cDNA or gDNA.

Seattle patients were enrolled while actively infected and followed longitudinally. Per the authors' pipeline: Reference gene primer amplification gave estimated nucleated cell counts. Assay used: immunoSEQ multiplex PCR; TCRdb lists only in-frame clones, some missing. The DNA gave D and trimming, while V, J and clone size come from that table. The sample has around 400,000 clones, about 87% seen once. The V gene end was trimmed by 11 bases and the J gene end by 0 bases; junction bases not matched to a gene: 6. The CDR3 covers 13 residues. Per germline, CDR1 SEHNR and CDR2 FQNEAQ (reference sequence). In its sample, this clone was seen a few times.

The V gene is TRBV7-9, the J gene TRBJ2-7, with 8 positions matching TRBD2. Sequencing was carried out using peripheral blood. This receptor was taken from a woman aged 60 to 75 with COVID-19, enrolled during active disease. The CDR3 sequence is CAWSGGSSYEQYF. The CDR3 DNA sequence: TGTGCCTGGAGCGGGGGTAGCTCCTACGAGCAGTACTTC.